These T cell receptor beta chains were read from a single sample in a study of cytomegalovirus exposure and HLA in healthy donors. This table comes from immunoSEQ multiplex PCR, and its TCRdb copy is limited to in-frame clones, with some not included. In the table there are about 97,000 clones, around 82% of which are singletons. Sequenced material: PBMCs. Every receptor here comes from a man aged 35 to 55 in good health and CMV-seropositive. Each CDR3 is given with its conserved first and last residue. D genes are given only for firm matches.

CDR3 DNA: TGCAGCGTGGGACAGGGGGATGAGCAGTACTTC
CDR3 protein: CSVGQGDEQYF
J gene: TRBJ2-7
D gene: TRBD1
CDR3 length: 11
V gene: TRBV29-1

CDR3 DNA: TGTGCCACCAGCACCACAGGGTCCGCCCTCCACTTT
CDR3 protein: CATSTTGSALHF
J gene: TRBJ1-6
D gene: NA
CDR3 length: 12
V gene: TRBV15

CDR3 DNA: TGTGCCAGCTCACAACCCAAACAGGGGGCGGAATCGAACACTGAAGCTTTCTTT
CDR3 protein: CASSQPKQGAESNTEAFF
J gene: TRBJ1-1
D gene: TRBD1
CDR3 length: 18
V gene: TRBV18

CDR3 DNA: TGTGCCAGTACCACCGGGACCCCGACAGGGATGAACACTGAAGCTTTCTTT
CDR3 protein: CASTTGTPTGMNTEAFF
J gene: TRBJ1-1
D gene: TRBD1
CDR3 length: 17
V gene: TRBV19

CDR3 DNA: TGTGCCAGCAGTTTTTTGGGGGGACAGGGCAATAATTCACCCCTCCACTTT
CDR3 protein: CASSFLGGQGNNSPLHF
J gene: TRBJ1-6
D gene: TRBD1
CDR3 length: 17
V gene: TRBV2

CDR3 DNA: TGCAGCGTTCAGGGTATGATAAACACTGAAGCTTTCTTT
CDR3 protein: CSVQGMINTEAFF
J gene: TRBJ1-1
D gene: NA
CDR3 length: 13
V gene: TRBV29-1

CDR3 DNA: TGTGCCAGCAGGAGACAGGGGGCTGCCTACGAGCAGTACTTC
CDR3 protein: CASRRQGAAYEQYF
J gene: TRBJ2-7
D gene: TRBD1
CDR3 length: 14
V gene: TRBV6-5

CDR3 DNA: TGTGCCAGCAGCCGGCCGCGGGCCGATGGCTACACCTTC
CDR3 protein: CASSRPRADGYTF
J gene: TRBJ1-2
D gene: NA
CDR3 length: 13
V gene: TRBV7-2

CDR3 DNA: TGTGCCATCGGGAAGCTCAACACTGAAGCTTTCTTT
CDR3 protein: CAIGKLNTEAFF
J gene: TRBJ1-1
D gene: NA
CDR3 length: 12
V gene: TRBV2

CDR3 DNA: TGTGCCAGCAGCGGGACAGGGGGCTTCTACGAGCAGTACTTC
CDR3 protein: CASSGTGGFYEQYF
J gene: TRBJ2-7
D gene: TRBD1
CDR3 length: 14
V gene: TRBV2

CDR3 DNA: TGTGCCAGCAGTTTGGGCACTGCCCAGGGAAACGCTGAAGCTTTCTTT
CDR3 protein: CASSLGTAQGNAEAFF
J gene: TRBJ1-1
D gene: NA
CDR3 length: 16
V gene: TRBV28

CDR3 DNA: TGTGCCAGCAGTAACCCAGGGTACGAGCAGTACTTC
CDR3 protein: CASSNPGYEQYF
J gene: TRBJ2-7
D gene: NA
CDR3 length: 12
V gene: TRBV28

CDR3 DNA: TGTGCCAGCAGTTTAGAGGGCACTAGGCAGCCCCAGCATTTT
CDR3 protein: CASSLEGTRQPQHF
J gene: TRBJ1-5
D gene: NA
CDR3 length: 14
V gene: TRBV27

CDR3 DNA: TGCGCCAGCAGGACACAGGGGGACCGCACAGATACGCAGTATTTT
CDR3 protein: CASRTQGDRTDTQYF
J gene: TRBJ2-3
D gene: TRBD1
CDR3 length: 15
V gene: TRBV5-1

CDR3 DNA: TGTGCCAGCAGCCTTCCGGGGGAAAACACTGAGGCTTTCTTT
CDR3 protein: CASSLPGENTEAFF
J gene: TRBJ1-1
D gene: NA
CDR3 length: 14
V gene: TRBV14